This record covers a single T cell receptor beta chain. This sample stems from a study of T cell changes during pregnancy in multiple sclerosis. Clones were sequenced by immunoSEQ multiplex PCR, and TCRdb holds only the in-frame ones, with some missing. This table has under 65,000 clones, 80% to 95% appearing once. CDR1 and CDR2 (germline): MDHEN, SYDVKM. The CDR3 runs to 13 residues. The V segment lost 5 bases and the J segment 6 bases; nucleotides outside the gene matches: 2. The receptor's source is a female donor in good health, enrolled as a control in a pregnancy study. V gene TRBV28 combines with J gene TRBJ1-5, with 9 bases aligning to TRBD1. This specimen was peripheral blood, taken after pregnancy. The CDR3 region is CASSTGGGQPQHF. The CDR3 DNA sequence: TGTGCCAGCAGTACAGGGGGCGGTCAGCCCCAGCATTTT.